Included here is one T cell receptor (beta chain) sequence, with context. Its specific antigen is unknown. Per-base quality was not reported, and no clone a single base away is much larger than it. This sample stems from a study of blood T cell repertoires in COVID-19 (dated by TCRdb to about 2020). Broadly, across the study: The collaborator samples originated in the United States, Italy and Spain and spanned the acute and convalescent phases of COVID-19. Samples came from the ongoing ImmuneRACE study (first 160 participants) plus 1,254 subjects from 6 global collaborators. Deeply sampled blood TCRbeta repertoires from subjects exposed to, actively infected with, or recovered from COVID-19 were included in the dataset. Sample metadata almost always included a de-identified subject ID, COVID-19 status, age in years and sex. The repertoires were released in a freely available public database meant as a resource for research on the immune response to SARS-CoV-2. Where available, HLA class I and class II types were taken from metadata supplied by the sample provider and were not determined by assay-based typing. The material from the prospective study consisted of cDNA or gDNA derived from T cells, B-cell-depleted T cells, or PBMCs.

The germline V gene (reference sequence) yields SEHNR for CDR1 and FQNEAQ for CDR2. From the cysteine through the phenylalanine, the CDR3 covers 14 amino acids. CDR3 DNA is the only sequence kept; it has 42 bases, read in frame from the first base. The junction shows trimming of 5 bases on V and 3 bases on J, plus 11 bases between the germline ends. The immunoSEQ Assay, a bias-controlled multiplex PCR, was used to amplify TCRbeta CDR3 regions from genomic DNA. Per the source publication's procedure: The number of nucleated cells in each sample was estimated from the amplification of reference gene primers within the assay. To quantify the absolute abundance of each unique TCRbeta CDR3 rearrangement, sequence reads were collapsed and filtered. Productive Simpson clonality was computed per sample as the square root of Simpson's diversity index over productive rearrangements. TCRdb re-hosts the immuneACCESS table, in-frame sequences only. Its copies lack some clones; in the studies checked, an unresolved V gene accounts for under half of them, and the cause for the rest is not known. The DNA was the basis for D and trimming; V, J and clone size are from that table. A total of under 200,000 clones appear in this sample, 88% of them only once. The biggest ten clones account for approximately 6.6% of the sample.

The paper's findings and limits, for the study overall: The quantity of clinical and demographic metadata differed by source and by participant and was supplied without curation.

In the prospective study, participants were about 18 to 95 years old, resided in about two dozen geographic areas of the United States, and were enrolled through a virtual design. In the prospective study, participants were assigned to cohorts based on the clinical history participants reported in a screening survey and a study questionnaire. Recovered participants in ImmuneRACE Cohort 3 were defined as having two consecutive negative NP/OP PCR tests, clearance from a healthcare professional, or resolution of symptoms. Each participant in the prospective study had whole blood, serum and a nasopharyngeal or oropharyngeal swab collected by mobile phlebotomists. Prospective study participants could optionally give additional blood draws and questionnaires over a roughly two-month period. Blood samples from the prospective study were shipped frozen or at room temperature prior to DNA extraction.

The rearrangement combines TRBV7-9 with TRBJ1-5; possibly the D gene is TRBD1, per 6 matching bases. Sequenced material: PBMCs or T cells enriched from blood (not recorded which). The TCR originated in a woman aged 50 to 60 who had recovered from COVID-19. The CDR3 region reads CASSGTRDNQPQHF. At the DNA level, the sequence is TGTGCCAGCAGCGGGACAAGGGACAATCAGCCCCAGCATTTT.